This TCR beta chain emerged from a study of Graves' ophthalmopathy and Graves' hyperthyroidism. About this clonotype itself: Its target is unknown.

Lactation, pregnancy, uncontrolled infections and other autoimmune diseases were all grounds for excluding patients. RNA transcripts were the template, and TCR beta CDR3 regions were amplified from them. First-round RT-PCR relied on HTBI primers, and a second-round multiplex PCR came next. MiXCR, run by TCRdb on the multiplex PCR reads, gives a single entry per CDR3 protein. This repertoire shows hundreds of thousands of distinct CDR3 sequences, about a fifth found once; its top ten account for around 6.9%. Germline values: CDR1 MNHEY, CDR2 SVGAGI. V was clipped by 1 base and J by 5 bases, with 11 bases between them. The CDR3 spans 14 residues. Points from the study as a whole: Distinction of ophthalmopathy from stable hyperthyroidism by a 13-signature model reached over 85% sensitivity and 75% to 83% specificity.

The specimen sequenced was peripheral blood. This TCR was sampled from a woman aged 18-35 years with stable Graves' hyperthyroidism. Some clones in this sample may be carry-over from other donors' samples. The rearrangement joins TRBV6-5 to TRBJ2-5; possibly TRBD2 for D (6 bases). The CDR3, as DNA: TGTGCCAGCAGTTACTGGTCAGGAGGGGAGACCCAGTACTTC. Amino acids: CASSYWSGGETQYF.